This entry is about one T cell receptor (beta chain). Its antigen is not known. The junction and the germline gene differ at one end; a read error may be behind it. CD45RO-negative cells were positively selected for CCR7, leaving out terminally differentiated effector memory CD45RA+ cells. This sample is part of a study of shared clonotypes between healthy human individuals. General observations from the study: Naive subsets generally exceeded memory subsets in estimated richness. A handful of donors had 4% to 6.5% of their naive CD4 clonotypes in common.

The CDR3 runs to 15 residues. Germline-derived CDR1 and CDR2 are SGHTA and FQGNSA. Only in-frame clones appear in the TCRdb table, and some are missing; sequencing was by immunoSEQ multiplex PCR. The sample contains about 2.1 million clones, over 85% of which appear only once. The receptor comes from a man younger than 30 in good health. Some clones in this sample may be carry-over from other donors' samples. The specimen was naive CD8+ T cells from PBMCs. V and J are TRBV7-2 and TRBJ2-1; D is possibly TRBD2 (5 bases). CDR3 in DNA: TGTGCCAGCAGCTCTATAAAACTAGTTCTCAATGAGCGGTTCTTC. Residues: CASSSIKLVLNERFF.